Listed below are T cell receptor beta chains from one sample, sequenced in a study of T cell repertoires in cytomegalovirus infection. These TCRs' antigens remain unknown. TCRdb reprocessed the reads with MiXCR, giving one entry per CDR3 protein. The profile shows about a million distinct CDR3 sequences, about a third of them singletons. The sequencing here drew on cultured CD8+ T cells from PBMCs, taken from culture after CMV antigen stimulation. These receptors were taken from a human donor in good health (CMV status not recorded). Some clones in this sample may be carry-over from other donors' samples. The CDR3 runs from the conserved cysteine through the conserved F or W. The D gene is left open where the match is weak. Rows may omit the clone size; those that give it use once, few, many or a size class.

TRBJ1-3,NA,many,TRBV7-8,TGTGCCAGCAGCTTAAGCGCAGGGCCAGGAAACACCATATATTTT,CASSLSAGPGNTIYF
TRBJ1-1,NA,many,TRBV27,TGTGCCAGCAAAATGGGGGACACTGAAGCTTTCTTT,CASKMGDTEAFF
TRBJ2-3,TRBD2,many,TRBV7-6,TGTGCCAGCAGCCTCAGACTAGCGGGGGAGGCAGATACGCAGTATTTT,CASSLRLAGEADTQYF
TRBJ2-5,TRBD1,few,TRBV28,TGTGCCAGCAGTCCCATAACCCGGGACAGGGCTTCCGAGACCCAGTACTTC,CASSPITRDRASETQYF
TRBJ1-2,TRBD1,few,TRBV7-8,TGTGCCAGCAGTTTGGGACAGGGAGAATTACGCTATGGCTACACCTTC,CASSLGQGELRYGYTF
TRBJ2-2,TRBD2,many,TRBV6-5,TGTGCCAGCAGTTACACCCCGGGACTAGCGGGCTGGTTGACCGGGGAGCTGTTTTTT,CASSYTPGLAGWLTGELFF
TRBJ2-3,TRBD2,many,TRBV7-8,TGTGCCAGCAGCTATGGGACTAGCGGGGGCGCAGATACGCAGTATTTT,CASSYGTSGGADTQYF
TRBJ2-1,NA,NA,TRBV27,TGTGCCAGCAGTCCGGATCCTATCTCCTACAATGAGCAGTTCTTC,CASSPDPISYNEQFF
TRBJ1-4,NA,NA,TRBV6-6,TGTGCCAGCAGTTACTCATGGGGGAAATCTAATGAAAAACTGTTTTTT,CASSYSWGKSNEKLFF
TRBJ2-1,NA,NA,TRBV27,TGTGCCAGTCAATCCCGGGGGCCTTACAATGAGCAGTTCTTC,CASQSRGPYNEQFF
TRBJ2-3,TRBD1,NA,TRBV6-6,TGTGCCAGCGACAGGGGCGGCGGCACAGATACGCAGTATTTT,CASDRGGGTDTQYF
TRBJ1-5,TRBD1,NA,TRBV7-8,TGTGCCAGCAGCTTAGGGGACAGTAAAAGGCCCCAGCATTTT,CASSLGDSKRPQHF
TRBJ2-1,NA,NA,TRBV5-5,TGTGCCAGCAGCACCCGGACAGCCCCAATCTTGAGCTCCTACAATGAGCAGTTCTTC,CASSTRTAPILSSYNEQFF
TRBJ2-7,TRBD1,NA,TRBV19,TGTGCCACCGGACAGGGGTCCTACGAGCAGTACTTC,CATGQGSYEQYF
TRBJ1-2,NA,NA,TRBV12-3/TRBV12-4,TGTGCCAGCAGTTTAGGGGAAGAGTTGGCAGGGGTCCGCTATGGCTACACCTTC,CASSLGEELAGVRYGYTF
TRBJ2-3,TRBD1,NA,TRBV5-1,TGCGCCAGCAGCTCCGGGACAGGGGGCGCAGAGGGCACAGATACGCAGTATTTT,CASSSGTGGAEGTDTQYF
TRBJ2-1,NA,NA,TRBV14,TGTGCCAGCAGCCAAGATATAATCCAGTGGGGTTGGAATGAGCAGTTCTTC,CASSQDIIQWGWNEQFF
TRBJ1-6,NA,few,TRBV12-3/TRBV12-4,TGTGCCAGCAGTCCCATAGGGGGTTCACCCCTCCACTTT,CASSPIGGSPLHF
TRBJ2-1,NA,NA,TRBV4-1,TGCGCCAGCAGCCGACAGGATTTAAGCTCCTACAATGAGCAGTTCTTC,CASSRQDLSSYNEQFF
TRBJ1-2,NA,NA,TRBV20-1,TGCAGTGCTAGAGACAGAACAGGGAAGGCCAACTATGGCTACACCTTC,CSARDRTGKANYGYTF
TRBJ2-1,NA,NA,TRBV4-2,TGTGCCAGCAGCCAAGTATCGGGGGTTGAGCAGTTCTTC,CASSQVSGVEQFF
TRBJ2-5,NA,NA,TRBV6-5,TGTGCCAGCAGTTACACCGGAGTCCAAGAGACCCAGTACTTC,CASSYTGVQETQYF
TRBJ2-7,NA,few,TRBV19,TGTGCCAGTAGTGGGTCCTCAGTAGGCGAGCAGTACTTC,CASSGSSVGEQYF
TRBJ2-3,NA,NA,TRBV11-3,TGTGCCAGCAGCCCACAGAGAGTCACAGATACGCAGTATTTT,CASSPQRVTDTQYF
TRBJ2-1,TRBD2,NA,TRBV7-9,TGTGCCAGCACCCCTTCGAGCGGGGCCCTTGAGCAGTTCTTC,CASTPSSGALEQFF
TRBJ1-2,NA,NA,TRBV7-2,TGTGCCAGCAGCCCCAGGGACACTTCCTATGGCTACACCTTC,CASSPRDTSYGYTF